This TCR beta chain originates from a study of CD8+ T cells in alopecia areata. Turning to the study itself: Tofacitinib continued for 6 to 18 months and was then withheld for 6 months.

This clone came up a few times. Per germline, CDR1 SQVTM and CDR2 ANQGSEA. CDR3 length: 15 residues. V was clipped by 1 base and J by 0 bases; unmatched bases: 5. As the sequencing template, cDNA was produced by extracting RNA and reverse transcribing it. Libraries were prepared by immunoSEQ multiplex PCR; TCRdb keeps only in-frame clonotypes and omits some of them. The repertoire includes 150,000 or so clones, around 50% of them detected once, and roughly 6.8% sits in the top ten. The sample comprised CD4+ T cells sorted from blood. This TCR came from a human donor with alopecia areata. The chain combines TRBV29-1 with TRBJ2-7, with 8 bases lining up with TRBD1. Here the CDR3 reads CSVEGGRGLSYEQYF. CDR3 bases: TGCAGCGTTGAAGGGGGCAGGGGGCTCTCCTACGAGCAGTACTTC.